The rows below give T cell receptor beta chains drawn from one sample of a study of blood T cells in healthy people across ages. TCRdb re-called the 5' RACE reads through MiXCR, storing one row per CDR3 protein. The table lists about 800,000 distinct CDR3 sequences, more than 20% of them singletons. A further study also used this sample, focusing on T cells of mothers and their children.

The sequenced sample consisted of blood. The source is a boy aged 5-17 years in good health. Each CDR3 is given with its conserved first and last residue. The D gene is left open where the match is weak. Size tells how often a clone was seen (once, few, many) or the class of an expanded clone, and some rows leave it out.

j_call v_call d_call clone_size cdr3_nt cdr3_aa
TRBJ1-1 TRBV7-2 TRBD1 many TGTGCCAGCAGCTTGCGGACAGGGATGAACACTGAAGCTTTCTTT CASSLRTGMNTEAFF
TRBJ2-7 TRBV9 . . TGTGCCAGCAGCGTAGGGGCCAGCCCCGGCAGCTACGAGCAGTACTTC CASSVGASPGSYEQYF
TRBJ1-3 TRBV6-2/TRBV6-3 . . TGTGCCAGCAGGTCAGGGCTGAAGAGGAACACCATATATTTT CASRSGLKRNTIYF
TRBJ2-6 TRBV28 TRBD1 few TGTGCCAGCAGTTCCTCAATACTAAGACAGGGCACCAACTCTGGGGCCAACGTCCTGACTTTC CASSSSILRQGTNSGANVLTF
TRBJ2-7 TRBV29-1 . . TGCAGCGGGGTGAGCTCCTACGAGCAGTACTTC CSGVSSYEQYF
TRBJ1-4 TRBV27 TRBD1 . TGTGCCAGCGGTGACGGGACAGCTGCAACTAATGAAAAACTGTTTTTT CASGDGTAATNEKLFF
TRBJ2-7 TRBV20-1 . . TGCAGTGCTAGACAGACAAGGTACGAGCAGTACTTC CSARQTRYEQYF
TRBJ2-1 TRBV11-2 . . TGTGCCAGCAGCTTAGACCTACTGCTCGAGCAGTTCTTC CASSLDLLLEQFF
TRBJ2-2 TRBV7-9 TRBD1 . TGTGCCAGCAGCTCTAAATCTACAGGGGGCGACACCGGGGAGCTGTTTTTT CASSSKSTGGDTGELFF
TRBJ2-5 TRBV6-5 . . TGTGCCAGCAGTTATGGACCCGACCAAGAGACCCAGTACTTC CASSYGPDQETQYF
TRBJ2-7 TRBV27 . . TGTGCCAGCAGTTCCCTCCGGGACACCTACGAGCAGTACTTC CASSSLRDTYEQYF
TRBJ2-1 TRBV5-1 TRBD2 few TGCGCCAGCAGTCCACTTGCGGGAGAGCTCAATGAGCAGTTCTTC CASSPLAGELNEQFF
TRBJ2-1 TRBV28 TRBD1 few TGTGCCAGCAGTTTATCACAGGGGGGTACAGATGAGCAGTTCTTC CASSLSQGGTDEQFF
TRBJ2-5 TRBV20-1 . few TGCAGTGCTAGAGATTTTAGCTCCCCACAAGAGACCCAGTACTTC CSARDFSSPQETQYF
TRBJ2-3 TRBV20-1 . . TGCAGTGCTGTCCCAGTCGCAGATACGCAGTATTTT CSAVPVADTQYF
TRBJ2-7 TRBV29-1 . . TGCAGCGCTCAGGACGGCTACGAGCAGTACTTC CSAQDGYEQYF
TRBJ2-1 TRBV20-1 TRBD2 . TGCAGTGCTAGAGGGCTAGCGGGAGACCGGGAGCAGTTCTTC CSARGLAGDREQFF
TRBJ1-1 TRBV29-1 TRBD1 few TGCAGCGTTCCCTGGGGACAGGGGGCCACTGAAGCTTTCTTT CSVPWGQGATEAFF
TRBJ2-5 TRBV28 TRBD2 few TGTGCCAGCAGTTCCCCCGGACTAGCGGACCAAGAGACCCAGTACTTC CASSSPGLADQETQYF
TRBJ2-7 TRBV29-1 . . TGCAGCGTTGAGTCCGGATACTCCTACGAGCAGTACTTC CSVESGYSYEQYF
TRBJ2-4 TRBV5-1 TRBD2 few TGCGCCAGCAGACGGGGGGTTCCTGACAACATTCAGTACTTC CASRRGVPDNIQYF
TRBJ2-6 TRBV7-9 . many TGTGCCAGCAGCGCGCCAGACTCTGGGGCCAACGTCCTGACTTTC CASSAPDSGANVLTF
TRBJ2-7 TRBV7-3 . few TGTGCCAGCAGCTTAATGGGGGGTAGGGACGAGCAGTACTTC CASSLMGGRDEQYF
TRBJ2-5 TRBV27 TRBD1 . TGTGCCAGCCGGTCCGGGACAGGGAGTCGGACCCAGTACTTC CASRSGTGSRTQYF
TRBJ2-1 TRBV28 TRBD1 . TGTGCCAGCAGTCCCACAACAGGGGGCTCCTACAATGAGCAGTTCTTC CASSPTTGGSYNEQFF
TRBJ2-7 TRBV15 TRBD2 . TGTGCCACCAGCAGAGTCAGCGGGACGAATAACTACGAGCAGTACTTC CATSRVSGTNNYEQYF
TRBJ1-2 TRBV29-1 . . TGCAGCGTTCAAAAACCCCAAGGCTACACCTTC CSVQKPQGYTF
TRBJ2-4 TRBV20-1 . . TGCAGTGCTAAGGCAGGGGGGTCCAAAAACATTCAGTACTTC CSAKAGGSKNIQYF
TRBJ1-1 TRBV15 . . TGTGCCACCAGCAGGGGTTATATGACAGCGGTAGGAGCTTTCTTT CATSRGYMTAVGAFF
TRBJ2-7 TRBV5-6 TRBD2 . TGTGCCAGCAGCTTGCGGGTAGCGGGGGGCGCCCACGAGCAGTACTTC CASSLRVAGGAHEQYF
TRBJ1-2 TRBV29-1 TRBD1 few TGCAGCGTTTTCTCACAGGGGGATGGCTACACCTTC CSVFSQGDGYTF
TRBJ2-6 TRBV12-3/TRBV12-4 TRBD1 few TGTGCCAGCAGTGACAGGGGGACTGGGGCCAACGTCCTGACTTTC CASSDRGTGANVLTF
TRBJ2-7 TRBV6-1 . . TGTGCCAGCAGTGAAAGGTGGGGGGCAGTCAACGAGCAGTACTTC CASSERWGAVNEQYF
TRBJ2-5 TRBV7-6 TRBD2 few TGTGCCAGCAGCCCCGCCTCCGGGAGGATCGGGGAGACCCAGTACTTC CASSPASGRIGETQYF
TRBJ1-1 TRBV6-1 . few TGTGCCAGCAGTGAAGACCCCCAGGGATTGAACACTGAAGCTTTCTTT CASSEDPQGLNTEAFF
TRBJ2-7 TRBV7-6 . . TGTGCCAGCAGCTTAACTACGGGACTCCCATACGAGCAGTACTTC CASSLTTGLPYEQYF
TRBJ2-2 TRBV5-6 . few TGTGCCAGCAGCCACCAGGGCAGGATGGTCGGGGAGCTGTTTTTT CASSHQGRMVGELFF